The present T cell receptor beta chain was sequenced within a study of cytomegalovirus exposure and HLA in healthy donors. Study-level background: Within the Caucasian-associated ancestry cluster were 81% of the 398 genotyped donors.

Note on this clone: Its specificity is unknown.

This PCR relied on a set of 60 Vbeta primers and 13 Jbeta primers. Only in-frame clones appear in the TCRdb table, and some are missing; sequencing was by immunoSEQ multiplex PCR. The repertoire holds about 190,000 clones, with about four fifths as singletons. Participants comprised healthy donors of bone marrow. Broader study findings: Previous analysis showed most TCR beta V segments were productive about 87% or about 30% of the time.

The V gene's germline CDR1 is LNHDA and CDR2 SQIVND (reference sequence). V lost 7 bases, J lost 9 bases, and 14 bases stayed unmatched. The CDR3 totals 14 residues. Sample: PBMCs. This receptor was taken from a young man in good health and CMV-seronegative. V usage is TRBV19 and J usage is TRBJ2-7; 8 bases map to TRBD1. The CDR3 nucleotides are TGTGCCAGTACCGACGGGACAGGTGCGTCTGGGCAGTACTTC. Translation gives CASTDGTGASGQYF.